This TCR beta chain emerged from a study of blood T cells in healthy people across ages (dated by TCRdb to about 2015). Regarding the research as a whole: Template switching captured roughly one uniquely barcoded TCR beta cDNA molecule per two T cells in model experiments. The study measured age-related changes in TCR beta repertoire diversity using deep sequencing normalized with unique cDNA molecular identifiers. Donors were grouped into four age groups: young (average roughly 17 years), middle-aged (39), aged (roughly 62) and long-lived (about 90). Donors of different ages were randomly distributed across sequencing lanes to avoid experimental bias. The study analyzed two additional independent replicas of 1 million unique cDNA reads from the same blood draw for two donors, one aged 18 to 29 and one aged 80 or older. On the study overall, not on this receptor specifically: Conclusive comparison of naive and antigen-experienced compartments was prevented by the profiling of bulk unsorted PBMCs. Compared with the aged group, the long-lived group had more naive CD4+ T cells, fewer expanded clones and increased TCR diversity, suggesting age selection. A strong correlation was found between observed TCR beta diversity and the percentage of naive T cells measured by flow cytometry. As age increased, observed TCR beta diversity per million T cells dropped in a roughly linear way, and a significant reduction was already evident by age about 40. Donor CMV infection status was unknown, potentially confounding age-related changes in expanded clonotypes. Estimates of total diversity based on one million sequenced T cells were considered lower bounds and underestimates.

Systemically healthy Caucasian individuals from Russia, some 36 in total and aged roughly 6 to 100 years, were included as donors. Each donor gave roughly 11 milliliters of peripheral blood, drawn into EDTA-treated Vacutainer tubes. PBMCs were isolated by Ficoll-Paque density-gradient centrifugation, with at least 7 million obtained per sample. Trizol reagent was used to extract total RNA from PBMCs, with at least 5.5 micrograms per sample. The percentages of naive CD45RAhigh/CD27high T cells were determined by flow cytometry on a PBMC aliquot from every donor. Libraries were built with 5' RACE. Instrument on record: Illumina HiSeq 2500. A second about 7 to 11 cycle PCR used a sample-barcoded 5' primer and a J-beta primer mix. Each TCR beta cDNA molecule received a unique molecular identifier from a template-switch 5' adaptor carrying 12 random nucleotides. Each sample yielded at least 3 million CDR3-containing paired-end reads. All of the RNA was converted into first-strand cDNA using the Mint cDNA synthesis kit, with a TRBC-specific oligonucleotide serving as the primer. Following uracil-DNA glycosylase treatment, a first 18-cycle PCR with universal primers M1SS and BC2_uni_R was performed on all cDNA. In the source study's methods: Normalization of each sample was performed by random selection of 1 million high-quality reads, each carrying a distinct molecular identifier. Reads with shared molecular identifiers were discarded instead of being binned into consensus sequences. MiTCR, run with a Q25 quality threshold and the strictest error-elimination algorithm, handled CDR3 identification, clonotype clustering and error correction. A nonparametric unseen species model with Euler transformation was used to estimate lower-bound total TCR beta diversity. TCRdb itself trimmed the public reads at Q25 with fastp, ran MiXCR and retained productive beta chains. CDR3 protein sequences are deduplicated, and each keeps its most common genes and DNA. Clone size and V and J calls follow TCRdb, not the original study. This sample holds 600,000 to 1,000,000 distinct CDR3 sequences; 58% were observed only once. 20% to 25% of the sample is taken by the ten largest.

In this sample, this clonotype turned up a few times. Its specific antigen is unknown. Per-base qualities were not stored, and no clone one base away is much larger. This clonotype originated in a man aged 30-40 years in good health. Material: blood.

The CDR3 in this case is CATSTLAGGRDTQYF. The DNA sequence is given as TGTGCCACCAGTACACTAGCGGGGGGGAGAGATACGCAGTATTTT. The rearranged segments are TRBV15 and TRBJ2-3; 13 junctional bases match TRBD2. CDR1 and CDR2, looked up from the germline V gene (reference sequence), are LNHNV and YYDKDF. The CDR3 goes from the cysteine to the phenylalanine over 15 residues. The entry retains the CDR3 DNA only, 45 bases that are in frame from base 1. V ends up 6 bases short and J 5 bases short, with an unmatched junction base count of 5.